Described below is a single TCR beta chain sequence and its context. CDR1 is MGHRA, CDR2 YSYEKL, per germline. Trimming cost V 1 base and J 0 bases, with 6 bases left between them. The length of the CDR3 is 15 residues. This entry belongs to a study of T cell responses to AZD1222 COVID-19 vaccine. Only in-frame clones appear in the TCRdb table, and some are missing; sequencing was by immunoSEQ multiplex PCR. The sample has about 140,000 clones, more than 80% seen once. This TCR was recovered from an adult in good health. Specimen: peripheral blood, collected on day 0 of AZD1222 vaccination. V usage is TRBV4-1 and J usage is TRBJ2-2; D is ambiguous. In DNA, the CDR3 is TGCGCCAGCAGCCAAGGGACCGCGAACACCGGGGAGCTGTTTTTT. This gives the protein CASSQGTANTGELFF.